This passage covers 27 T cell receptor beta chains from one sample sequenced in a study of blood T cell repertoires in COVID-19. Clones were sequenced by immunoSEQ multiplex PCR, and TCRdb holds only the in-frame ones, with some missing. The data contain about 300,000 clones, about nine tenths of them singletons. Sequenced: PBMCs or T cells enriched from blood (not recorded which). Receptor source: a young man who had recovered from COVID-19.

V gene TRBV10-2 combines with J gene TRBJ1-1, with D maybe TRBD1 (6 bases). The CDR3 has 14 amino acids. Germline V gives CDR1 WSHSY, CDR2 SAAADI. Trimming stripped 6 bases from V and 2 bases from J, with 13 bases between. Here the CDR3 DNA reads TGCGCCAGCAGATCTACAGGGACCAACACTGAAGCTTTCTTT. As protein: CASRSTGTNTEAFF.

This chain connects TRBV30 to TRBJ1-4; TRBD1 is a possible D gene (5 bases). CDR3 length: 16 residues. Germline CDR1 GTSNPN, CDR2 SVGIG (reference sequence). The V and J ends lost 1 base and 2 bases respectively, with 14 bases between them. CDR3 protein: CAWSGVRVGTNEKLFF. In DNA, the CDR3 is TGTGCCTGGAGTGGGGTCAGGGTGGGGACTAATGAAAAACTGTTTTTT.

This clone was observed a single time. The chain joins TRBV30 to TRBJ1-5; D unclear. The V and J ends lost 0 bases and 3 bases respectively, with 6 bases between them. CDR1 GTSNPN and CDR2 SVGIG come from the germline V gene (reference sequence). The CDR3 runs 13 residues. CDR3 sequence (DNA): TGTGCCTGGAGTGTACAAGTCAATCAGCCCCAGCATTTT. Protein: CAWSVQVNQPQHF.

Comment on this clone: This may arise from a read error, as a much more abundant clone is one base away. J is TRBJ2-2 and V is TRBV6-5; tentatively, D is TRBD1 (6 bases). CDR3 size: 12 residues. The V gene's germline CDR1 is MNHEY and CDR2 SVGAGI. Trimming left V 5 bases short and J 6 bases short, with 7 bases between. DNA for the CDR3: TGTGCCAGCAGTACAGGGCCCGGGGAGCTGTTTTTT. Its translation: CASSTGPGELFF.

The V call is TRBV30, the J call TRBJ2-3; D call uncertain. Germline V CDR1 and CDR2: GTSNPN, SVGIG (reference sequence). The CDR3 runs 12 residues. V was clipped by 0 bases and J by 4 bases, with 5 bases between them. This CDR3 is CAWSVVADTQYF. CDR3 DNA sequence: TGTGCCTGGAGTGTTGTAGCAGATACGCAGTATTTT.

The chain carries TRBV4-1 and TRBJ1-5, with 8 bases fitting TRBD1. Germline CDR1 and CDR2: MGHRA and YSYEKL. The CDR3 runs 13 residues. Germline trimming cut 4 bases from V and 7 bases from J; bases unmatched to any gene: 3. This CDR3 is CASSPDRAQPQHF. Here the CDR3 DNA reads TGCGCCAGCAGCCCGGACAGGGCCCAGCCCCAGCATTTT.

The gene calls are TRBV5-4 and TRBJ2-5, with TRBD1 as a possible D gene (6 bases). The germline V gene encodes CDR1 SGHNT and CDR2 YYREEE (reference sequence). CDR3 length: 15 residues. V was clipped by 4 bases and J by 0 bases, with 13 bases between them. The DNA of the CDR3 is TGTGCCAGCAGCGGGGACATATGGTACCAAGAGACCCAGTACTTC. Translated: CASSGDIWYQETQYF.

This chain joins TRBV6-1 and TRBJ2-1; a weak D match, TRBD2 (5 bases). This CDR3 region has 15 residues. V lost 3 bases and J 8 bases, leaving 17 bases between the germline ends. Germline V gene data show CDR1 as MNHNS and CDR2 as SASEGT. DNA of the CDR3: TGTGCCAGCAGTGAGGACGAGGTATCCGGGGATGAGCAGTTCTTC. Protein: CASSEDEVSGDEQFF.

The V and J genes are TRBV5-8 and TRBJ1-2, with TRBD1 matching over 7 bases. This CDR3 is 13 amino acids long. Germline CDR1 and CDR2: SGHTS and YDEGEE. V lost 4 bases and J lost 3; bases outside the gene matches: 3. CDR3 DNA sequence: TGTGCCAGCAGCCCGGACAGGCACTATGGCTACACCTTC. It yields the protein CASSPDRHYGYTF.

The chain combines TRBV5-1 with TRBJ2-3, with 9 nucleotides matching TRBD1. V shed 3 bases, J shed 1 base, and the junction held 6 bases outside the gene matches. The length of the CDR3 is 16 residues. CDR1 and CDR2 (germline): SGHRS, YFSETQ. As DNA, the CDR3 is TGCGCCAGCAGCTCACAGGGGGCGGAGGGCACAGATACGCAGTATTTT. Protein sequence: CASSSQGAEGTDTQYF. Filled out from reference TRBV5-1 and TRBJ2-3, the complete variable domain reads KAGVTQTPRYLIKTRGQQVTLSCSPISGHRSVSWYQQTPGQGLQFLFEYFSETQRNKGNFPGRFSGRQFSNSRSEMNVSTLELGDSALYLCASSSQGAEGTDTQYFGPGTRLTVL.

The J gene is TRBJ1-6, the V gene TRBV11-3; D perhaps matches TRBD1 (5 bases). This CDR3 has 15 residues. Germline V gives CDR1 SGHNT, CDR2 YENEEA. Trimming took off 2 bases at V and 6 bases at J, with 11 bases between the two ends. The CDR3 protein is CASSLNGGTNSPLHF. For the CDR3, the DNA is TGTGCCAGCAGCTTAAATGGGGGGACTAATTCACCCCTCCACTTT.

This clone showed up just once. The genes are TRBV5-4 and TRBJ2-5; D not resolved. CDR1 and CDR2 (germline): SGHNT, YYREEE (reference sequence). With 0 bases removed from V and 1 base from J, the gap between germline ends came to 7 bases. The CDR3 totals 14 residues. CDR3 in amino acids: CASSLGSVQETQYF. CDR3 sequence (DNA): TGTGCCAGCAGCTTGGGGTCAGTCCAAGAGACCCAGTACTTC. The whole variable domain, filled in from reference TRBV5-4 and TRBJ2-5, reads ETGVTQSPTHLIKTRGQQVTLRCSSQSGHNTVSWYQQALGQGPQFIFQYYREEENGRGNFPPRFSGLQFPNYSSELNVNALELDDSALYLCASSLGSVQETQYFGPGTRLLVL.

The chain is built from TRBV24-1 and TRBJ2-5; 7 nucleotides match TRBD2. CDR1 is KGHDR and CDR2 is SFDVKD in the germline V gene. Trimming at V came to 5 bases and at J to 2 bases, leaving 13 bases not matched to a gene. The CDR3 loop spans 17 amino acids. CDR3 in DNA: TGTGCCACCAGTGGGGGGATCAGCGGGAAGGGACAAGAGACCCAGTACTTC. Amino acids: CATSGGISGKGQETQYF.

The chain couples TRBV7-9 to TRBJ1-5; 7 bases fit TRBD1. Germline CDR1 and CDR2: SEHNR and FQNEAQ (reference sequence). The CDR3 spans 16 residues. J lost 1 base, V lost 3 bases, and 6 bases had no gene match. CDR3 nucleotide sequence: TGTGCCAGCAGCTTGGGGGCAGGGGGGAGCAATCAGCCCCAGCATTTT. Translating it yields CASSLGAGGSNQPQHF.

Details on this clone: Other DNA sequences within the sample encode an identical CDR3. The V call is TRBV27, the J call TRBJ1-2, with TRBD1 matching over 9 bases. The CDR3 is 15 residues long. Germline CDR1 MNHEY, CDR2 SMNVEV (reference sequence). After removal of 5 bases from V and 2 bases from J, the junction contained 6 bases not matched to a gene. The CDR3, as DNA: TGTGCCAGCAGTCTTTCGGGACAGGGCAACTATGGCTACACCTTC. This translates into CASSLSGQGNYGYTF.

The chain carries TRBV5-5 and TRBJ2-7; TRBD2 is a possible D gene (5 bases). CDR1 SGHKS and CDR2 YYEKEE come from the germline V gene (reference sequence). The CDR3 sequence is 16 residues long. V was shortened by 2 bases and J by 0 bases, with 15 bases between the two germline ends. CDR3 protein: CASSFGESLFSYEQYF. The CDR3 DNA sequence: TGTGCCAGCAGCTTTGGGGAGAGCCTTTTCTCCTACGAGCAGTACTTC.

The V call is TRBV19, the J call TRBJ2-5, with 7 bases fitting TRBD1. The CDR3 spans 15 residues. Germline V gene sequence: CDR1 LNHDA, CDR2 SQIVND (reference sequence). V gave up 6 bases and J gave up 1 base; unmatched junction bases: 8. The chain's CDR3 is CASRIFGDSQETQYF. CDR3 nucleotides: TGTGCCAGTAGGATTTTCGGGGACAGCCAAGAGACCCAGTACTTC.

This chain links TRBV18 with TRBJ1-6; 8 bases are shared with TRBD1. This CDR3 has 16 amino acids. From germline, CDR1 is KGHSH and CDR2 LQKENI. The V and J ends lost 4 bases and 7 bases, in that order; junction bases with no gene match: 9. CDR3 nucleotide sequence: TGTGCCAGCTCACTTTCGACAGGGGTAGGGAATTCACCCCTCCACTTT. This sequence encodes CASSLSTGVGNSPLHF.

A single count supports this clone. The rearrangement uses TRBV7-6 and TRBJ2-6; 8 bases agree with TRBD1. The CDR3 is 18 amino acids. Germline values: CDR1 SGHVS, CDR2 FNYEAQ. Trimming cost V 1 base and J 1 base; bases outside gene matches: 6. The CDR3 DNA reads TGTGCCAGCAGCTTAGTACAGGGGGGCCCTTCTGGGGCCAACGTCCTGACTTTC. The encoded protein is CASSLVQGGPSGANVLTF.

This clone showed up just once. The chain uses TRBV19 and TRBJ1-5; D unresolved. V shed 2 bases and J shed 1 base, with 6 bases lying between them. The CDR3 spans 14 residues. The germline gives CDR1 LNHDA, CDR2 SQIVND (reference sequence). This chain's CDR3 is CASSIYESNQPQHF. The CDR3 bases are TGTGCCAGTAGTATATATGAGAGCAATCAGCCCCAGCATTTT.

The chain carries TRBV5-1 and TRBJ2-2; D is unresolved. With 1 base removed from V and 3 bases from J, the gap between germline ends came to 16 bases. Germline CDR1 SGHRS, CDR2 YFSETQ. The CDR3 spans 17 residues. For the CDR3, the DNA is TGCGCCAGCAGCTTGAAACTACCGCTCCCTTACACCGGGGAGCTGTTTTTT. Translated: CASSLKLPLPYTGELFF.

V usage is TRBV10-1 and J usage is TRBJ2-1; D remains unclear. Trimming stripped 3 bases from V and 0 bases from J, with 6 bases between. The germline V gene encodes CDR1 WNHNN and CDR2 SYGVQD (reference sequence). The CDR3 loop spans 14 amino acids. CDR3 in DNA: TGCGCCAGCAGTGAACAGAGCTCCTACAATGAGCAGTTCTTC. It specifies CASSEQSSYNEQFF.

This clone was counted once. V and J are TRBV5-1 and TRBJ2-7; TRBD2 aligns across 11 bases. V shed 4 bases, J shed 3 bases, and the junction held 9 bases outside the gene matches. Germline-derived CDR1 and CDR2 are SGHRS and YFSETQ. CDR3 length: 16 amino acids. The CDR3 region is CASSATGTSGVYEQYF. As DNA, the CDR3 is TGCGCCAGCAGCGCAACCGGGACTAGCGGAGTCTACGAGCAGTACTTC. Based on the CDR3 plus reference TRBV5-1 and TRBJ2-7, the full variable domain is KAGVTQTPRYLIKTRGQQVTLSCSPISGHRSVSWYQQTPGQGLQFLFEYFSETQRNKGNFPGRFSGRQFSNSRSEMNVSTLELGDSALYLCASSATGTSGVYEQYFGPGTRLTVT.

CDR3 nucleotide sequence: TGTGCCAGCAGCTTCCTCCCAGGACTCAGCACAGATACGCAGTATTTT. Protein: CASSFLPGLSTDTQYF. The chain recombines TRBV7-9 with TRBJ2-3; D perhaps matches TRBD2 (5 bases). The CDR3 runs 16 residues. V lost 3 bases to trimming and J lost 0 bases, with 13 bases between them. From germline, CDR1 is SEHNR and CDR2 FQNEAQ (reference sequence).

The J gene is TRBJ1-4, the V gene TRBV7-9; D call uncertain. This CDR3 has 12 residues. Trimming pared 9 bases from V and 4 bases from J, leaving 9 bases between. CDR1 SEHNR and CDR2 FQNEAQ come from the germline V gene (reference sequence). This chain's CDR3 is CASGQLNEKLFF. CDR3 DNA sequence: TGTGCCAGTGGGCAGCTTAATGAAAAACTGTTTTTT.

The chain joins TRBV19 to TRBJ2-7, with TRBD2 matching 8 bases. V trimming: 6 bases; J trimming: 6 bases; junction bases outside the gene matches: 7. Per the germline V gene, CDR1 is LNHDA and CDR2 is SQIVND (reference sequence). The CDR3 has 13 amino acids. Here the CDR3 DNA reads TGTGCCAGTAGAGAAGCGGGAGCTCTCGAGCAGTACTTC. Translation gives CASREAGALEQYF.

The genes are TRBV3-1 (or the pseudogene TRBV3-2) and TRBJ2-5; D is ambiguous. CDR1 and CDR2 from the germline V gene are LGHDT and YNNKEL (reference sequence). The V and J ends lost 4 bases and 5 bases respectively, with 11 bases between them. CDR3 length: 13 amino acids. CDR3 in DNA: TGTGCCAGCAGCCTGGTACGCCGGGAGACCCAGTACTTC. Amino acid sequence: CASSLVRRETQYF.